Included here is one T cell receptor beta chain sequence, with context. The sample belongs to a study of blood T cell repertoires in COVID-19. TCRdb keeps only in-frame clones here, not all; method: immunoSEQ multiplex PCR. The table records about 120,000 clones, 65% to 85% of them present only once. The TCR comes from a man aged 50 or older with acute or convalescent COVID-19. The sample consisted of peripheral blood.

CDR3 bases: TGCGCCAGCAGCGCCCGGACAGGGGTTCAGCCCCAGCATTTT. This codes for CASSARTGVQPQHF. The J gene is TRBJ1-5, the V gene TRBV4-1; TRBD1 matches at 9 bases. The CDR3 length is 14 residues. V was clipped by 5 bases and J by 6 bases; unmatched bases: 5. Germline lookup yields CDR1 MGHRA and CDR2 YSYEKL.